Below, one T cell receptor (beta chain) is given with its context. The antigen is undetermined. RNA transcripts were the template for amplifying TCR beta CDR3 regions. When the TCR CDR3 underwent first-round RT-PCR, the HTBI primer set was used. TCRdb reprocessed the multiplex PCR reads with MiXCR, giving one entry per CDR3 protein. The sample holds some 490,000 distinct CDR3 sequences, approximately 22% seen once. The sample originates from a study of T cells in Graves' hyperthyroidism and ophthalmopathy. Broader study findings: In the analysis, a 13 V-J model separated ophthalmopathy from stable hyperthyroidism. Researchers found most expanded thyroid clonotypes above 0.001 in blood as well.

Patients with ophthalmopathy all had a Clinical Activity Score of at least 3, a NOSPECS grade of at least 4 and duration under 3 months. Diagnosis rested on symptoms, serum thyroxine and TRAb, thyroid ultrasound, and orbital computed tomography. CDR3 length: 14 amino acids. Trimming pared 6 bases from V and 4 bases from J, leaving 13 bases between. Germline values: CDR1 MDHEN, CDR2 SYDVKM. The chain employs TRBV28 and TRBJ1-3, with no clear D. The sequenced material came from blood. The receptor's source is a woman aged 70-85 years with Graves' ophthalmopathy. The CDR3 protein is CASRPGGWGNTIYF. DNA of the CDR3: TGTGCCAGCAGACCGGGTGGGTGGGGAAACACCATATATTTT.